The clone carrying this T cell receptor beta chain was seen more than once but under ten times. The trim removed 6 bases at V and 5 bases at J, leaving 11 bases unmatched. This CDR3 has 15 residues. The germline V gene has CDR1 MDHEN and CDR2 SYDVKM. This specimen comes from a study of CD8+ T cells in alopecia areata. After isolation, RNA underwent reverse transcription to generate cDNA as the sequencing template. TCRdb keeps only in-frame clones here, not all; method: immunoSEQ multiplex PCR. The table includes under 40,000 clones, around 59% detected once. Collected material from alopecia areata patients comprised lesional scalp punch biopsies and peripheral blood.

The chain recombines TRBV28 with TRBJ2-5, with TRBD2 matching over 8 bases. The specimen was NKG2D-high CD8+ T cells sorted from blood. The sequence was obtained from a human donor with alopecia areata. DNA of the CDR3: TGTGCCAGCAGGGATCACGGGGGGGCGAGTGAGACCCAGTACTTC. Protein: CASRDHGGASETQYF.